This TCR beta chain appears in the sequencing data of a study of T cells in Graves' hyperthyroidism and ophthalmopathy. Amplification of TCR beta CDR3 regions was performed using RNA transcripts as template. HTBI primers were the set used in a first-round RT-PCR of the TCR CDR3. TCRdb reprocessed the multiplex PCR reads via MiXCR and lists one record per CDR3 protein. The top ten hold roughly 40% of the sample, which has nearly 110,000 distinct CDR3 sequences, roughly 15% seen once. The table lists this clonotype with a few counts. The V and J ends lost 1 base and 4 bases, in that order; junction bases with no gene match: 6. The length of the CDR3 is 15 residues. CDR1 and CDR2 (germline): SEHNR, FQNEAQ (reference sequence).

The chain recombines TRBV7-9 with TRBJ2-5; 7 bases are a match to TRBD2. The sample taken for sequencing was blood. This sequence originates from a woman aged 45-60 years with Graves' hyperthyroidism. This CDR3 reads CASSLVAGEGETQYF. The CDR3, as DNA: TGTGCCAGCAGCTTAGTGGCGGGAGAGGGAGAGACCCAGTACTTC. The entire variable domain, with the rest obtained from reference TRBV7-9 and TRBJ2-5, is as follows: DTGVSQNPRHKITKRGQNVTFRCDPISEHNRLYWYRQTLGQGPEFLTYFQNEAQLEKSRLLSDRFSAERPKGSFSTLEIQRTEQGDSAMYLCASSLVAGEGETQYFGPGTRLLVL.